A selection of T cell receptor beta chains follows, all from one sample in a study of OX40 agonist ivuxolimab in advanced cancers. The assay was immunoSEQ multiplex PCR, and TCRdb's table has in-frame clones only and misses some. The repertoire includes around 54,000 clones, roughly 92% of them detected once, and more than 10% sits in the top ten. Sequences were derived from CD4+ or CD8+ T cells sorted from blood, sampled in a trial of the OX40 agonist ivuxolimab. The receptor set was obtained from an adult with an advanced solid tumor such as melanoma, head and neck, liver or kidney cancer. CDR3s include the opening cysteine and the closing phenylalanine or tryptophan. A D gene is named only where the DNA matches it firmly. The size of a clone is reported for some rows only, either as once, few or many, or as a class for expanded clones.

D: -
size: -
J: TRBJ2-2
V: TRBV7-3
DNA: TGTGCCAGCGGGGACGGACAAAACACCGGGGAGCTGTTTTTT
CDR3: CASGDGQNTGELFF

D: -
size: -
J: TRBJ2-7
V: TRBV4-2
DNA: TGTGCCAGCAGCCCCGCAGGGCCGACCTACGAGCAGTACTTC
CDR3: CASSPAGPTYEQYF

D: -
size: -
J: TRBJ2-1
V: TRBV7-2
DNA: TGTGCCAGCAGCTTTTGGGACTACAATGAGCAGTTCTTC
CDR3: CASSFWDYNEQFF

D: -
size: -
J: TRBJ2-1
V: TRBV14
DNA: TGTGCCAGCAGCCAAGTAAGGACCGGGTGGATGGACAATGAGCAGTTCTTC
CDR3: CASSQVRTGWMDNEQFF

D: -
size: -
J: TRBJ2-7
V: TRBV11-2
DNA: TGTGCCAGCAGCTTAGCGACCACAGGCCCTCTAGGGGACGAGCAGTACTTC
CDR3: CASSLATTGPLGDEQYF

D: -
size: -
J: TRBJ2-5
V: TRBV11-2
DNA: TGTGCCAGCAGCTTAGGTGGAGGGATTAGGGAGACCCAGTACTTC
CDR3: CASSLGGGIRETQYF

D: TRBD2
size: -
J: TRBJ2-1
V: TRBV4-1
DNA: TGCGCCAGCAGCCAAGGGATGGGGGCTAGCGGGAGGGCCTCCTACAATGAGCAGTTCTTC
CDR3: CASSQGMGASGRASYNEQFF

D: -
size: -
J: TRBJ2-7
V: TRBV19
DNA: TGTGCCAGTAGCCCAGGACAGAGCGAGCAGTACTTC
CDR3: CASSPGQSEQYF

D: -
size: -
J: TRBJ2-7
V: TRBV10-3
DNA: TGTGCCATCAGTGACAGGGGTGGCGAGCAGTACTTC
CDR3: CAISDRGGEQYF

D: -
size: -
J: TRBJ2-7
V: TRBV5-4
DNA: TGTGCCAGCAGCTTGGGGCGGGACGCGGACGAGCAGTACTTC
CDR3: CASSLGRDADEQYF

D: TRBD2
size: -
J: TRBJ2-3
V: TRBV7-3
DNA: TGTGCCAGCAGCCTAACTAGCGGGATAAGAGATACGCAGTATTTT
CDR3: CASSLTSGIRDTQYF

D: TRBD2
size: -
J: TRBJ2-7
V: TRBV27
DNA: TGTGCCACTCGAACTAGCGTCGACTCCTACGAGCAGTACTTC
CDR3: CATRTSVDSYEQYF

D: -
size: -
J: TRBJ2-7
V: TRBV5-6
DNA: TGTGCCAGCAGCTTGGGGGTGGAGCGGGCCTGTAAGTACTTC
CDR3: CASSLGVERACKYF

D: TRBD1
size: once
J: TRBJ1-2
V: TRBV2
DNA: TGTGCCAGCAGCCGAGGGGACAGGGGGTCCTTCAGCTATGGCTACACCTTC
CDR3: CASSRGDRGSFSYGYTF

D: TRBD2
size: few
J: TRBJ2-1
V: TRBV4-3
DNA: TGCGCCAGCAGCCAAGATCGGGGCGGGAGGGAAGACGACAATGAGCAGTTCTTC
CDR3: CASSQDRGGREDDNEQFF

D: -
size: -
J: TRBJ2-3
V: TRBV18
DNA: TGTGCCAGCTCACCCTACAGGGAAGGGGATACGCAGTATTTT
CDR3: CASSPYREGDTQYF

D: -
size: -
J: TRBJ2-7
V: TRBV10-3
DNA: TGTGCCATCGGCGGGAAGGATTACGAGCAGTACTTC
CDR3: CAIGGKDYEQYF

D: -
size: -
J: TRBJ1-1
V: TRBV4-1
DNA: TGCGCCAGCAGCCACCCCGGGACCGGGATCACTGAAGCTTTCTTT
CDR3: CASSHPGTGITEAFF

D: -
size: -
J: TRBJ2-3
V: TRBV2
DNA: TGTGCCAGCAGTGAGTTCAGGGCTTCTAGCACAGATACGCAGTATTTT
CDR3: CASSEFRASSTDTQYF

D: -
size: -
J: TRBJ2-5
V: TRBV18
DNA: TGTGCCAGCTCCCGCTTTCAGGTGGGCCAAGAGACCCAGTACTTC
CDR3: CASSRFQVGQETQYF

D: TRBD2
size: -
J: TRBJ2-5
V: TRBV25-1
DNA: TGTGCCAGCAGTCCCCGGGGGGGTTTGATACAGACCCAGTACTTC
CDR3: CASSPRGGLIQTQYF

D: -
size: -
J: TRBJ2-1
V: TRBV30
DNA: TGTGCCTGGACAGGCGAGGAAGACAATGAGCAGTTCTTC
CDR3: CAWTGEEDNEQFF

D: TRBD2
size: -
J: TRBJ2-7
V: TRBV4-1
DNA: TGCGCCAGCAGCCAAGATCCCCCGACTAGCTTTGCCTACGAGCAGTACTTC
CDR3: CASSQDPPTSFAYEQYF

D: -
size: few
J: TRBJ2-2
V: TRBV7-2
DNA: TGTGCCAGCAGCTTAGAGGGTTGGGACAACACCGGGGAGCTGTTTTTT
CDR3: CASSLEGWDNTGELFF